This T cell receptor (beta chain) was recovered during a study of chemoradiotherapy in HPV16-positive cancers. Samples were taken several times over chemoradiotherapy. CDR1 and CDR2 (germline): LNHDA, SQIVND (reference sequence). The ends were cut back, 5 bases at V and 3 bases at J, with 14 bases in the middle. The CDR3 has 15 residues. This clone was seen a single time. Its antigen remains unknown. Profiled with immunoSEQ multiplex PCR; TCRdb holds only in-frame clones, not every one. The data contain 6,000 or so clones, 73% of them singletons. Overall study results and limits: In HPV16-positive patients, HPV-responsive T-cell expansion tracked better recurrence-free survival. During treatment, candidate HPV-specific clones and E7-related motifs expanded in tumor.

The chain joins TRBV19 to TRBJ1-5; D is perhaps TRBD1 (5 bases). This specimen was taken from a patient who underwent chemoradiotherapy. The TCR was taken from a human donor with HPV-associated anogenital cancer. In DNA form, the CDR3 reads TGTGCCAGTAGTGAGTATCGGGGCCCCAATCAGCCCCAGCATTTT. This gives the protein CASSEYRGPNQPQHF.